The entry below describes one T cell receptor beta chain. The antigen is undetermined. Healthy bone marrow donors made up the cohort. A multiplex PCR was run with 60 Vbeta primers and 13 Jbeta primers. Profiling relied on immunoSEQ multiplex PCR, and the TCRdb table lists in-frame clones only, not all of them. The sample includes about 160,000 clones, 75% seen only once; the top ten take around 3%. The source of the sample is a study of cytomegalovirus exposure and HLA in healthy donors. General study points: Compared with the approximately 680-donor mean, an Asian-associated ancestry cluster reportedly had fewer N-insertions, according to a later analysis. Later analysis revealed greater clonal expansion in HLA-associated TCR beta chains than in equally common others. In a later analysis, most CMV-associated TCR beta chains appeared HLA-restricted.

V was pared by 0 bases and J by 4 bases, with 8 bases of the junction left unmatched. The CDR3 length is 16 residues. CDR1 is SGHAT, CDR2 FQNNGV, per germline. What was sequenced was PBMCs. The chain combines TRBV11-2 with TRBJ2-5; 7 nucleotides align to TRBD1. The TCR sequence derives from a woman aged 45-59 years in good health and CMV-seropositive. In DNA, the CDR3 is TGTGCCAGCAGCTTAGATGTAGGGGGCGTAGGAGAGACCCAGTACTTC. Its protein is CASSLDVGGVGETQYF.